The 14 T cell receptor beta chains in this list originate from one sample, sequenced in a study of PD-1 blockade in classical Hodgkin lymphoma. All the patients suffered relapse after autologous stem cell transplantation, and brentuximab vedotin exposure differed. Profiled with immunoSEQ multiplex PCR; TCRdb holds only in-frame clones, not every one. Found here are 75,000 to 100,000 clones, approximately 88% of them singletons; the top ten hold over 9%. The sequences come from peripheral blood mononuclear cells (PBMCs), collected at baseline. These receptor sequences come from a human donor with classical Hodgkin lymphoma.

The chain employs TRBV5-8 and TRBJ2-5; a weak D match, TRBD1 (7 bases). Trimming took off 4 bases at V and 7 bases at J, with 14 bases between the two ends. This CDR3 has 13 amino acids. Looked up from germline, CDR1 is SGHTS and CDR2 is YDEGEE. Here the CDR3 reads CASSILQGGTQYF. The CDR3, as DNA: TGTGCCAGCAGCATATTGCAGGGGGGGACCCAGTACTTC.

The chain employs TRBV21-1 and TRBJ1-4; TRBD1 is taken as the D call from the table, unchecked against the DNA. TRBV21-1 is a listed pseudogene. The CDR3 consists of 21 residues. In DNA form, the CDR3 reads TGTGCCAGCAGCTCCCCCGGTTGTGGGGGGACAGGGGGCTGGGGACGAGAAAAACTGTTTTTT. It yields the protein CASSSPGCGGTGGWGREKLFF.

This chain links TRBV5-1 with TRBJ2-7; 11 bases line up with TRBD2. Germline CDR1 reads SGHRS; CDR2 reads YFSETQ. J lost 7 bases, V lost 3 bases, and 12 bases had no gene match. CDR3 length equals 16 residues. The CDR3 DNA is TGCGCCAGCAGCTCCCTTGGGACTAGCGGACGGGGTGAGCAGTACTTC. Translating gives CASSSLGTSGRGEQYF.

The rearrangement joins TRBV19 to TRBJ2-3; 9 positions agree with TRBD2. Trimming took 3 bases from V and 4 from J; bases not matched to a gene: 5. The CDR3 loop spans 15 amino acids. CDR1 is LNHDA, CDR2 SQIVND, per germline (reference sequence). The CDR3 nucleotides read TGTGCCAGTAGTATGGCTAGCGGGACGGCAGATACGCAGTATTTT. It specifies CASSMASGTADTQYF.

The chain recombines TRBV5-4 with TRBJ2-5; D not resolved. Germline V gene sequence: CDR1 SGHNT, CDR2 YYREEE (reference sequence). The CDR3 spans 12 residues. V was pared by 4 bases and J by 2 bases, with 6 bases between. The CDR3 coding sequence is TGTGCCAGCAGCCGATGGCAAGAGACCCAGTACTTC. Translated, it gives CASSRWQETQYF.

J is TRBJ2-1 and V is TRBV5-1, with D perhaps matching TRBD2 (6 bases). V lost 7 bases and J lost 7, with 12 bases in between. CDR1 and CDR2 from the germline V gene are SGHRS and YFSETQ. CDR3 length: 12 amino acids. The CDR3: CASSPGGNEQFF. CDR3 bases: TGCGCCAGCTCCCCTGGAGGGAATGAGCAGTTCTTC.

The genes are TRBV10-1 and TRBJ1-1, with TRBD1 as a possible D gene (6 bases). The CDR3 contains 15 residues. The V and J ends lost 4 bases and 7 bases respectively, with 19 bases between them. The germline V gene encodes CDR1 WNHNN and CDR2 SYGVQD (reference sequence). The CDR3 loop reads CASSGPGQGAHEAFF. In nucleotides, the CDR3 is TGCGCCAGCAGTGGCCCGGGACAAGGGGCCCATGAAGCTTTCTTT.

The J gene is TRBJ1-3, the V gene TRBV30; maybe TRBD1 (6 bases). Deletions cut 2 bases from V and 0 bases from J, with 17 bases between. The CDR3 contains 17 residues. Germline assignment: CDR1 GTSNPN and CDR2 SVGIG (reference sequence). DNA of the CDR3: TGTGCCTGGAGTCCACAACGGACAGTGTTCTCTGGAAACACCATATATTTT. Translated: CAWSPQRTVFSGNTIYF.

The sample holds one count of this clone. DNA for the CDR3: TGCAGCGTTTCCGATACCCCGGGTTACAATGAGCAGTTCTTC. Translating it yields CSVSDTPGYNEQFF. V gene TRBV29-1 combines with J gene TRBJ2-1; D uncertain. The length of the CDR3 is 14 residues. V was pared by 5 bases and J by 4 bases, with 15 bases between. The germline gives CDR1 SQVTM, CDR2 ANQGSEA.

This clone came up a few times. The CDR3 coding sequence is TGTGCCATCAGTGAATCTGGGGGGGCTAGCGACGAGCAGTACTTC. As protein: CAISESGGASDEQYF. The chain employs TRBV10-3 and TRBJ2-7, with TRBD2 as a possible D gene (7 bases). The CDR3 covers 15 residues. Germline V gives CDR1 ENHRY, CDR2 SYGVKD. The V gene lost 3 bases and the J gene lost 5 bases, with 17 bases spanning the gap.

The chain uses TRBV7-2 and TRBJ2-1; no clear D. Trimming took 2 bases from V and 5 from J, leaving 13 bases between them. CDR3 length equals 15 residues. Germline V gene data show CDR1 as SGHTA and CDR2 as FQGNSA. The CDR3 DNA follows: TGTGCCAGCAGCTTATATCTGAATCGGAACAATGAGCAGTTCTTC. Encoded protein: CASSLYLNRNNEQFF.

The chain combines TRBV4-1 with TRBJ2-5; possible D gene TRBD2, 6 bases. Germline CDR1 is MGHRA and CDR2 is YSYEKL. V lost 2 bases and J lost 2, with 9 bases in between. CDR3 length: 14 residues. CDR3 residues: CASSQSGTQETQYF. CDR3 in DNA: TGCGCCAGCAGCCAATCCGGGACTCAAGAGACCCAGTACTTC.

The gene calls are TRBV18 and TRBJ2-1; maybe TRBD2 (6 bases). V lost 6 bases to trimming and J lost 2 bases, with 14 bases between them. The CDR3 spans 15 residues. Germline CDR1 reads KGHSH; CDR2 reads LQKENI. CDR3 coding DNA: TGTGCCAGCTCGCCAGGGACGGGAGCCTACAATGAGCAGTTCTTC. Its protein is CASSPGTGAYNEQFF.

At least ten counts were recorded for this clone. V usage is TRBV7-2 and J usage is TRBJ2-3; TRBD2 matches at 7 bases. Germline V gene data show CDR1 as SGHTA and CDR2 as FQGNSA. This CDR3 comprises 14 residues. With 6 bases clipped from V and 1 base from J, the junction kept 4 bases outside the gene matches. For the CDR3, the DNA is TGTGCCAGCAGTCCCGGACTAGGCACAGATACGCAGTATTTT. Its protein is CASSPGLGTDTQYF. The full variable domain, its missing parts supplied by reference TRBV7-2 and TRBJ2-3, is GAGVSQSPSNKVTEKGKDVELRCDPISGHTALYWYRQSLGQGLEFLIYFQGNSAPDKSGLPSDRFSAERTGGSVSTLTIQRTQQEDSAVYLCASSPGLGTDTQYFGPGTRLTVL.